A single TCR beta chain is shown here with its context. This entry is derived from a study of blood T cell repertoires in COVID-19. Study background: The recovered donors of Cohort 3 showed two negative PCRs, clearance, or symptom resolution. Researchers got acute and convalescent COVID-19 samples from the United States, Italy and Spain.

In terms of age and location, participants ranged from roughly 18 to 90 years and lived in about 25 US areas. The CDR3 runs 13 residues. V lost 6 bases to trimming and J lost 7 bases; unmatched junction nucleotides: 6. CDR1 is SGHRS and CDR2 is YFSETQ in the germline V gene. Study processing details: Amplification with reference gene primers provided the estimates of nucleated cell counts. Sequenced by immunoSEQ multiplex PCR; TCRdb stores in-frame clones only, minus some. V and J calls plus clone size are reproduced from that table; the DNA served to infer D and trimming. The sample holds approximately 150,000 clones, around 82% seen once.

This TCR was sampled from a man aged 45-60 years in a cohort exposed to, infected with or recovered from COVID-19 (not recorded which). What was sequenced was PBMCs or T cells enriched from blood (not recorded which). The chain recombines TRBV5-1 with TRBJ1-2, with 10 nucleotides matching TRBD1. The CDR3 nucleotides are TGCGCCAGCACACAGGGGGACAGGGGTGGCTACACCTTC. Translation: CASTQGDRGGYTF.